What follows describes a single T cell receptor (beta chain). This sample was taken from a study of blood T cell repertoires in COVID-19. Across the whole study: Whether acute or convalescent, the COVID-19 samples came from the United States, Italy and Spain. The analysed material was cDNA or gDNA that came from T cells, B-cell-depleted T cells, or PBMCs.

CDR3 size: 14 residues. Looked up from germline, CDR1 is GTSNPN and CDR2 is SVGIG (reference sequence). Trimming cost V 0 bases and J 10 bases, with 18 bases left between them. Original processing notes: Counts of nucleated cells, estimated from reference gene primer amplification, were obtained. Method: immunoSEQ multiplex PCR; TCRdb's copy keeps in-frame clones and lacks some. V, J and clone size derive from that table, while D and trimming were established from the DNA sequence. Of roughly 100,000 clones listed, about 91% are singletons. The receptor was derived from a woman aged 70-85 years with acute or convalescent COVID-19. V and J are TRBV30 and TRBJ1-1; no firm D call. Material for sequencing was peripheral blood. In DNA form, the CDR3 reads TGTGCCTGGAGTGTAATACAGAACACGATACCAGCTTTCTTT. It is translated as CAWSVIQNTIPAFF.